These T cell receptor beta chains were read from a single sample in a study of shared clonotypes between healthy human individuals. Generated by immunoSEQ multiplex PCR, the TCRdb table keeps only in-frame clones and is missing some. Among some 120,000 clones listed, about 70% were seen once. Sequencing was done on a sample of memory CD8+ T cells sorted from blood. These receptors originate from a woman aged 25 to 45 in good health. Each CDR3 is given with its conserved first and last residue. A D gene is named only where the DNA matches it firmly. The size field is filled for only some rows; it gives once, few, many or a size class.

NA	NA	TRBV28	TRBJ1-3	TGTGCCAGCAGCCTCCCCATAGGTCAGGGAAACACCATATATTTT	CASSLPIGQGNTIYF
NA	NA	TRBV5-1	TRBJ2-1	TGCGCCAGCAGCTTTGATAATCCGGGTTACAATGAGCAGTTCTTC	CASSFDNPGYNEQFF
TRBD2	NA	TRBV5-1	TRBJ2-5	TGCGCCAGCTTTGCGGGGGTCCAAGAGACCCAGTACTTC	CASFAGVQETQYF
NA	few	TRBV19	TRBJ2-6	TGTGCCAGTAGTATCGAAGAAGGTTCTGGGGCCAACGTCCTGACTTTC	CASSIEEGSGANVLTF
TRBD2	NA	TRBV29-1	TRBJ2-5	TGCAGCGTTGTAGCGGGAGGAGGCGAGACCCAGTACTTC	CSVVAGGGETQYF
NA	NA	TRBV18	TRBJ2-1	TGTGCCAGCGACCGGGACTCCGAGTACAATGAGCAGTTCTTC	CASDRDSEYNEQFF
NA	NA	TRBV21-1	TRBJ1-5	TGTGCCAGCAGCACGCTGGGGCTGCGAGACCTTAATAGCAATCAGCCCCAGCATTTT	CASSTLGLRDLNSNQPQHF
NA	NA	TRBV19	TRBJ2-7	TGTGCCAGTAGGCGTGACGGGAACGGCGAGCAGTACTTC	CASRRDGNGEQYF
NA	NA	TRBV7-1	TRBJ2-6	TGCGCCAGCAGCGTAAGTTGGAGCTCTGGGGCCAACGTCCTGACTTTC	CASSVSWSSGANVLTF
TRBD1	NA	TRBV28	TRBJ1-4	TGTGCCAGCAGTTCCCCGCCCCGGACAGGGATTAATGAAAAACTGTTTTTT	CASSSPPRTGINEKLFF
NA	NA	TRBV6-1	TRBJ1-1	TGTGCCAGCAGCGAGACAGAGAACACTGAAGCTTTCTTT	CASSETENTEAFF
TRBD2	NA	TRBV27	TRBJ2-3	TGTGCCAGCCTCGTGCCACGGGAGGGTCTCGGACAAAGCACAGATACGCAGTATTTT	CASLVPREGLGQSTDTQYF
TRBD1	once	TRBV28	TRBJ2-7	TGTGCCAGCAGTTACGTCTTCGGGACAGGGGCCTACGAGCAGTACTTC	CASSYVFGTGAYEQYF
NA	NA	TRBV27	TRBJ1-5	TGTGCCAGCAGTTTATATGCCAGGGCCGGCAATCAGCCCCAGCATTTT	CASSLYARAGNQPQHF
NA	once	TRBV5-1	TRBJ2-3	TGCGCCAGCAGCTTGGGGGACGGTGACACAGATACGCAGTATTTT	CASSLGDGDTDTQYF
TRBD2	many	TRBV7-1	TRBJ2-7	TGTGCCAGCAGCTTACTTGCGGGAGTAGGGGTGGGCGAGCAGTACTTC	CASSLLAGVGVGEQYF